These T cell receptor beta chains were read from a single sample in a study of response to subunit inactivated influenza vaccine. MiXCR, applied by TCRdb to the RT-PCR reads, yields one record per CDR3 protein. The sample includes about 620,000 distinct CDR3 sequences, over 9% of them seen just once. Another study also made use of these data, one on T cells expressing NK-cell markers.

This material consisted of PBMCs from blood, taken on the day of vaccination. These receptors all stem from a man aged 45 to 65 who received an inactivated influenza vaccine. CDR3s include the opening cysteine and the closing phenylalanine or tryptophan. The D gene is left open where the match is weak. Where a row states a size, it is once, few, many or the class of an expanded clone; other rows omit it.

CASSDFVQGAHHTQYF	TGTGCCAGCAGTGACTTCGTACAGGGGGCGCATCATACGCAGTATTTT	few	TRBV6-4	TRBJ2-3	TRBD1
CASSAGPGEQFF	TGTGCCAGCTCAGCGGGACCGGGTGAGCAGTTCTTC	NA	TRBV6-6	TRBJ2-1	TRBD2
CASRVGSLAKNIQYF	TGTGCCAGCAGGGTTGGCAGTTTAGCCAAAAACATTCAGTACTTC	NA	TRBV5-6	TRBJ2-4	NA
CASSLTGMSSPLHF	TGTGCCAGCAGTTTGACAGGGATGTCTTCACCCCTCCACTTT	NA	TRBV27	TRBJ1-6	TRBD1
CSARREGWAETQYF	TGCAGTGCTAGAAGGGAGGGTTGGGCAGAGACCCAGTACTTC	NA	TRBV20-1	TRBJ2-5	TRBD2
CATSDGTAKPQHF	TGTGCCACCAGTGATGGGACAGCTAAGCCCCAGCATTTT	NA	TRBV24-1	TRBJ1-5	TRBD1
CASSLWETGVYTEAFF	TGTGCCAGCAGCTTATGGGAGACAGGGGTTTACACTGAAGCTTTCTTT	many	TRBV7-8	TRBJ1-1	TRBD1
CASSPIVVEQFF	TGTGCCAGCAGCCCTATTGTCGTGGAGCAGTTCTTC	few	TRBV3-1	TRBJ2-1	NA
CASTTVAGGFYEQYF	TGTGCCAGCACAACCGTAGCGGGCGGATTCTACGAGCAGTACTTC	few	TRBV27	TRBJ2-7	TRBD2
CASSYRLAGFSTDTQYF	TGTGCCAGCAGTTACCGACTAGCGGGTTTTAGCACAGATACGCAGTATTTT	NA	TRBV6-2/TRBV6-3	TRBJ2-3	TRBD2
CASSLARGILTDTQYF	TGTGCCAGCAGCTTAGCGCGCGGAATACTCACAGATACGCAGTATTTT	NA	TRBV7-6	TRBJ2-3	NA
CASSRRTGLMNTEAFF	TGTGCCAGCAGCCGTAGGACAGGCTTGATGAACACTGAAGCTTTCTTT	NA	TRBV5-6	TRBJ1-1	TRBD1
CASSQDDLGRRGELFF	TGCGCCAGCAGCCAAGATGATCTCGGCAGACGGGGGGAGCTGTTTTTT	few	TRBV4-3	TRBJ2-2	NA
CASSISEQGHDTEAFF	TGCGCCAGCAGCATTTCGGAGCAGGGTCACGACACTGAAGCTTTCTTT	NA	TRBV5-1	TRBJ1-1	NA
CASSPDGPNTGELFF	TGCGCCAGCAGCCCGGACGGACCTAACACCGGGGAGCTGTTTTTT	NA	TRBV5-1	TRBJ2-2	NA
CASRGREYTGELFF	TGTGCCAGTAGGGGCAGGGAGTACACCGGGGAGCTGTTTTTT	few	TRBV19	TRBJ2-2	NA
CASSQEGIQGAKDTQYF	TGTGCCAGCAGCCAAGAAGGTATCCAGGGGGCTAAAGATACGCAGTATTTT	few	TRBV3-1	TRBJ2-3	TRBD1
CASSDASGRAETQYF	TGTGCCAGCAGTGATGCGAGCGGGAGAGCGGAGACCCAGTACTTC	many	TRBV25-1	TRBJ2-5	TRBD2
CSAPWGAKNIQYF	TGCAGTGCCCCCTGGGGTGCCAAAAACATTCAGTACTTC	NA	TRBV20-1	TRBJ2-4	NA
CASSYPAGGGTEAFF	TGTGCCAGCAGTTACCCGGCCGGGGGGGGCACTGAAGCTTTCTTT	few	TRBV6-2/TRBV6-3	TRBJ1-1	NA
CSARTSTGGTSGANVLTF	TGCAGTGCTAGAACCTCGACAGGTGGAACCTCTGGGGCCAACGTCCTGACTTTC	NA	TRBV20-1	TRBJ2-6	NA
CSARAYGYTF	TGCAGTGCCAGGGCATATGGCTACACCTTC	many	TRBV20-1	TRBJ1-2	NA
CSARDRVRTDTQYF	TGCAGTGCTAGAGATAGGGTACGCACAGATACGCAGTATTTT	NA	TRBV20-1	TRBJ2-3	NA
CSARGGWEQYF	TGCAGTGCTAGAGGCGGGTGGGAGCAGTACTTC	many	TRBV20-1	TRBJ2-7	NA
CASSPLPINQPQHF	TGTGCCAGCTCACCACTCCCGATCAATCAGCCCCAGCATTTT	few	TRBV18	TRBJ1-5	NA
CSAAPEGLAGGGETQYF	TGCAGTGCTGCCCCGGAAGGACTAGCGGGAGGGGGGGAGACCCAGTACTTC	NA	TRBV20-1	TRBJ2-5	TRBD2
CASSQGRGNEQYF	TGCGCCAGCAGCCAAGGCAGGGGAAACGAGCAGTACTTC	few	TRBV4-3	TRBJ2-7	NA
CATTGLGLTIYF	TGTGCCACAACAGGGTTGGGTCTCACCATATATTTT	few	TRBV28	TRBJ1-3	NA
CASSIMAGSTDTQYF	TGTGCCAGTAGTATTATGGCGGGATCAACAGATACGCAGTATTTT	NA	TRBV19	TRBJ2-3	NA
CASSLVPRNAEAFF	TGTGCCAGCAGCTTAGTACCAAGGAACGCTGAAGCTTTCTTT	NA	TRBV7-2	TRBJ1-1	NA
CASSVDSGARDTQYF	TGTGCCAGCAGCGTGGACAGCGGGGCAAGGGATACGCAGTATTTT	few	TRBV9	TRBJ2-3	NA
CSATTPGHPYEQYF	TGCAGCGCCACTACTCCGGGACACCCCTACGAGCAGTACTTC	NA	TRBV29-1	TRBJ2-7	NA
CASSQQASGSWETQYF	TGTGCCAGCAGCCAACAGGCTAGCGGGAGTTGGGAGACCCAGTACTTC	few	TRBV4-2	TRBJ2-5	TRBD2
CASSKKRGRDYGYTF	TGTGCCAGCAGCAAAAAGAGGGGAAGGGACTATGGCTACACCTTC	NA	TRBV21-1	TRBJ1-2	NA
CSASGTENTEAFF	TGCAGTGCTTCCGGGACCGAGAACACTGAAGCTTTCTTT	few	TRBV20-1	TRBJ1-1	NA
CASSEYLNTEAFF	TGCGCCAGCAGCGAGTATCTGAACACTGAAGCTTTCTTT	NA	TRBV5-1	TRBJ1-1	NA
CASSSTVDEKLFF	TGTGCCAGCAGCTCGACAGTAGACGAAAAACTGTTTTTT	NA	TRBV2	TRBJ1-4	NA
CASSPGVVEQYF	TGTGCCAGCAGTCCCGGGGTTGTTGAGCAGTACTTC	NA	TRBV28	TRBJ2-7	NA
CSARTSGRRDTQYF	TGCAGTGCGCGGACTAGCGGGAGGAGGGATACGCAGTATTTT	few	TRBV20-1	TRBJ2-3	TRBD2
CSVALRLTTGELFF	TGCAGCGTTGCGCTCAGGTTAACCACCGGGGAGCTGTTTTTT	few	TRBV29-1	TRBJ2-2	NA
CASSSPSGRATDTQYF	TGTGCCAGCAGCTCCCCTAGCGGGAGGGCCACAGATACGCAGTATTTT	NA	TRBV7-9	TRBJ2-3	TRBD2
CASSLRQTGGELFF	TGTGCCAGCAGCCTAAGGCAGACGGGCGGGGAGCTGTTTTTT	few	TRBV11-2	TRBJ2-2	NA
CATSARDRGGEQFF	TGTGCCACCAGCGCCCGGGACAGGGGGGGTGAGCAGTTCTTC	NA	TRBV15	TRBJ2-1	TRBD1
CASRNRDGQPQHF	TGTGCCAGCAGAAACAGGGATGGCCAGCCCCAGCATTTT	NA	TRBV27	TRBJ1-5	NA
CASSLGTSGRMNEQFF	TGTGCCAGCAGTTTAGGGACTAGCGGGAGAATGAATGAGCAGTTCTTC	NA	TRBV12-3/TRBV12-4	TRBJ2-1	TRBD2
CASSYEGTNEKLFF	TGTGCCAGCAGTTATGAGGGAACTAATGAAAAACTGTTTTTT	few	TRBV12-3/TRBV12-4	TRBJ1-4	NA
CASGTDRGRNTLHF	TGTGCCAGCGGAACGGACAGGGGGCGTAACACCCTCCACTTT	few	TRBV12-3/TRBV12-4	TRBJ1-6	TRBD1
CASSLIGGSSSWETQYF	TGCGCCAGCAGCCTAATAGGGGGGAGCAGCTCCTGGGAGACCCAGTACTTC	few	TRBV4-1	TRBJ2-5	NA
CSATIFGMNTEAFF	TGCAGCGCAACTATATTCGGGATGAACACTGAAGCTTTCTTT	NA	TRBV29-1	TRBJ1-1	NA
CASTLGWEKGGELFF	TGTGCCAGCACCCTGGGCTGGGAGAAGGGCGGGGAGCTGTTTTTT	few	TRBV12-3/TRBV12-4	TRBJ2-2	NA
CASSQGQGATDTQYF	TGTGCCAGCAGCCAGGGACAGGGGGCAACAGATACGCAGTATTTT	many	TRBV11-3	TRBJ2-3	TRBD1
CAISDSGTSSYEQYF	TGTGCCATCAGTGATTCAGGGACGAGCTCCTACGAGCAGTACTTC	few	TRBV10-3	TRBJ2-7	NA
CATSEPTSGDTQYF	TGTGCCACCAGTGAACCCACTAGCGGGGATACGCAGTATTTT	NA	TRBV24-1	TRBJ2-3	TRBD2
CASSLGGRPLNEQFF	TGTGCCAGCAGCTTGGGGGGCCGTCCTCTTAATGAGCAGTTCTTC	few	TRBV11-2	TRBJ2-1	NA
CASSQIGLEQFF	TGTGCCAGCAGCCAAATCGGGCTTGAGCAGTTCTTC	NA	TRBV14	TRBJ2-1	NA
CASSSRGWVNTEAFF	TGTGCCAGCAGCTCCCGGGGATGGGTGAACACTGAAGCTTTCTTT	NA	TRBV7-2	TRBJ1-1	NA
CASRQAGVYNEQFF	TGTGCCAGCAGGCAAGCGGGAGTCTACAATGAGCAGTTCTTC	NA	TRBV6-2/TRBV6-3	TRBJ2-1	TRBD2
CASSFSSGTVYEQYF	TGTGCCAGCAGCTTTTCTTCCGGGACAGTCTACGAGCAGTACTTC	NA	TRBV7-2	TRBJ2-7	TRBD1
CASTVGLAIDQETQYF	TGTGCCAGCACCGTGGGACTAGCGATCGACCAAGAGACCCAGTACTTC	few	TRBV7-9	TRBJ2-5	TRBD2
CASSLAPGGVGNEQFF	TGTGCCAGCAGTTTAGCGCCCGGGGGAGTCGGCAATGAGCAGTTCTTC	few	TRBV12-3/TRBV12-4	TRBJ2-1	NA